One T cell receptor (beta chain) is described in this entry. The data were produced by immunoSEQ multiplex PCR, yet TCRdb's version contains in-frame clones alone and is incomplete. Seen here are 150,000 to 200,000 clones, about 81% observed once, and the top ten hold 8% to 9.5%. This record belongs to a study of blood T cell repertoires in COVID-19. Trimming at V came to 5 bases and at J to 7 bases, leaving 5 bases not matched to a gene. The CDR3 is 15 amino acids. Looked up from germline, CDR1 is KGHDR and CDR2 is SFDVKD. The chain uses TRBV24-1 and TRBJ2-1, with TRBD2 matching over 12 bases. The sample taken for sequencing was peripheral blood. This clonotype was sampled from a woman aged 65 to 85 with acute or convalescent COVID-19. The CDR3: CATSVTSGRRNEQFF. The CDR3 nucleotides read TGTGCCACCAGTGTTACTAGCGGGAGGCGGAATGAGCAGTTCTTC.